What follows is one TCR beta chain and its context. These data come from a study of blood T cell repertoires in COVID-19. Method: immunoSEQ multiplex PCR; TCRdb's copy keeps in-frame clones and lacks some. The table lists about 230,000 clones, roughly four fifths of them singletons. Trimming at V came to 4 bases and at J to 9 bases, leaving 12 bases not matched to a gene. Germline CDR1 is SGHNT and CDR2 is YYREEE (reference sequence). CDR3 size: 15 residues. The receptor comes from a woman between 45 and 65 years old with acute or convalescent COVID-19. Sequenced: peripheral blood. The V gene is TRBV5-4, the J gene TRBJ2-1; 8 bases match TRBD2. As DNA, the CDR3 is TGTGCCAGCAGCCCGGGGGCCGGGGGGGCCCTTGAGCAGTTCTTC. Translated, it gives CASSPGAGGALEQFF.